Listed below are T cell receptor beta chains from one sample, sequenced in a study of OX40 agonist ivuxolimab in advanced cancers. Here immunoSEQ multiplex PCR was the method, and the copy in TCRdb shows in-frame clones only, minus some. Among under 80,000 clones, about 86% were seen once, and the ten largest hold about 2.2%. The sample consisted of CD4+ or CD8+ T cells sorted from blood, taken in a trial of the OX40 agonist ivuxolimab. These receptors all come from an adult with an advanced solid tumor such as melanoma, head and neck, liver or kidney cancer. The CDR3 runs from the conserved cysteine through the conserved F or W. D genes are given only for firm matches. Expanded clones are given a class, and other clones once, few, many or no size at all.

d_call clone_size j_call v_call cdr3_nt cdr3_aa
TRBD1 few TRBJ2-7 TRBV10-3 TGTGCCCACCGGGACAGGGGAAGAGGGGAGCAGTACTTC CAHRDRGRGEQYF
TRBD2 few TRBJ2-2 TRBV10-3 TGTGCCATCAGAAGGACGGTTACTAGCGGGGGCCCGAACACCGGGGAGCTGTTTTTT CAIRRTVTSGGPNTGELFF
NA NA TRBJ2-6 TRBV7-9 TGCGCCAAGGGCCGCTCTGGGGCCAACGTCCTGACTTTC CAKGRSGANVLTF
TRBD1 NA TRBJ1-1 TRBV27 TGTGCCAGCAGCCAATACAGGGGCACTGAAGCTTTCTTT CASSQYRGTEAFF
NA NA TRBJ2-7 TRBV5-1 TGCGCCAGCAGCTTGGGATCGGGTACCTACGAGCAGTACTTC CASSLGSGTYEQYF
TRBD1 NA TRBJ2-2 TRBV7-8 TGTGCCAGCAGCTTCCGGGACAGCAACACCGGGGAGCTGTTTTTT CASSFRDSNTGELFF
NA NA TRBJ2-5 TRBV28 TGTGCCACGTCCAAGACTCAAGAGACCCAGTACTTC CATSKTQETQYF
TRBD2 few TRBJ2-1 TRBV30 TGTGCCTGGAGACGCCAACTAGCGGGGGGGCCTAGAGAGCAGTTCTTC CAWRRQLAGGPREQFF
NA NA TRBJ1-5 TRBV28 TGTGCCAGCAGTTCCCCCCACAGGGAACGAGGTCAGCCCCAGCATTTT CASSSPHRERGQPQHF
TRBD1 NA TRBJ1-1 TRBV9 TGTGCCAGCAGCGCACAAAATCCGGGACAGAGTGAAGCTTTCTTT CASSAQNPGQSEAFF
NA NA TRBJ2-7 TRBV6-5 TGTGCCAGCAGGAACTCACGAACCTACGAGCAGTACTTC CASRNSRTYEQYF
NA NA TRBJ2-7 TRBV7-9 TGTGCCAGCAGCCTAAGCGATGGGGGTGCCTACGAGCAGTACTTC CASSLSDGGAYEQYF
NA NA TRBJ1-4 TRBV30 TGTGCCTGGAGTGCATTAGAAGGGACTAATGAAAAACTGTTTTTT CAWSALEGTNEKLFF
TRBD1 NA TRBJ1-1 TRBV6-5 TGTGCCAGCAGTCCCCGACAGGGAATCAACACTGAAGCTTTCTTT CASSPRQGINTEAFF
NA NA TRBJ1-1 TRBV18 TGTGCCAGCTCACCCGACGGGACCCTAGCTTTCTTT CASSPDGTLAFF
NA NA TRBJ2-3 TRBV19 TGTGCCAGTAGTATAGATACGGGACGACGGAGCACAGATACGCAGTATTTT CASSIDTGRRSTDTQYF
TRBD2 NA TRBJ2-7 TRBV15 TGTGCCACCAGCAGAGACCCCGGGACTACCTACGAGCAGTACTTC CATSRDPGTTYEQYF
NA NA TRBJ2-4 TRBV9 TGTGCCAGCAGCGTAGATGGGGCAGAAAACATTCAGTACTTC CASSVDGAENIQYF
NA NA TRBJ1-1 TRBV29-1 TGCAGCGTTTCCCTACACCGCACTGAAGCTTTCTTT CSVSLHRTEAFF
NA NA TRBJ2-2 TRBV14 TGTGCCAGCAGCCTCGGGACCCTTCGGGACGGGGAGCTGTTTTTT CASSLGTLRDGELFF
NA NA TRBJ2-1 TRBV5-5 TGTGCCAGCAGCATAGGAGGAAGGGATGAGCAGTTCTTC CASSIGGRDEQFF
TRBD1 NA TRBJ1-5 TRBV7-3 TGTGCCAGCAGCTTAACCTGGGGGGACAGCCAAACTTTCAGCAATCAGCCCCAGCATTTT CASSLTWGDSQTFSNQPQHF
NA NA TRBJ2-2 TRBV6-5 TGTGCCAGCACCATTGGGGCCGCGGGGACCGGGGAGCTGTTTTTT CASTIGAAGTGELFF
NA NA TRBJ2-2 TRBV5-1 TGCGCCAGCAGCTTGGACGGGACGGGCACCGGGGAGCTGTTTTTT CASSLDGTGTGELFF
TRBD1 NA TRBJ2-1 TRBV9 TGTGCCAGCAGCTCCTCGACAGGGGGCGCCTACAATGAGCAGTTCTTC CASSSSTGGAYNEQFF
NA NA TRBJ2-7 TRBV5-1 TGCGCCAGCAGCCCAATACAGGGAAGCTCCTACGAGCAGTACTTC CASSPIQGSSYEQYF
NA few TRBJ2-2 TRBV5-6 TGTGCCAGCACCCTACGGGGGTTCGGCACCGGGGAGCTGTTTTTT CASTLRGFGTGELFF
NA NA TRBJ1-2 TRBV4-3 TGCGCCAGCAGCCAAGAAGAGGGGCGCGGGAATGGCTACACCTTC CASSQEEGRGNGYTF
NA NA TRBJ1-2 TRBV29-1 TGCAGCGCCCTCGGGGTAGGAGGCTATGGCTACACCTTC CSALGVGGYGYTF
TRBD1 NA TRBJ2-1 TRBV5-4 TGTGCCAGCAGCCCAAGAGGGGGCTATTCCTACAATGAGCAGTTCTTC CASSPRGGYSYNEQFF
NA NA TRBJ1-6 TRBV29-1 TGCAGCCCTGGTGGCGGACGGAATAATTCACCCCTCCACTTT CSPGGGRNNSPLHF
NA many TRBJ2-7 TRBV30 TGTGCCTGGAGTCCAGGGTACGAGCAGTACTTC CAWSPGYEQYF
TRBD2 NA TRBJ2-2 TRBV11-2 TGTGCCAGCAATGTTGTTAGCGGGAGAAGGGGTGACACCGGGGAGCTGTTTTTT CASNVVSGRRGDTGELFF
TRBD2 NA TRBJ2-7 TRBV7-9 TGTGCCAGCAGCTTCGGGCGGGGGAACGAGCAGTACTTC CASSFGRGNEQYF
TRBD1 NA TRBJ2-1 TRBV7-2 TGTGCCAGCAGCGGCACAGGGGGGTCCTACAATGAGCAGTTCTTC CASSGTGGSYNEQFF
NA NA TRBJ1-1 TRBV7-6 TGTGCCAGCAGCTTACAGCTGAACACTGAAGCTTTCTTT CASSLQLNTEAFF
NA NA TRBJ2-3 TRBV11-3 TGTGCCAGCAGCTTAATGGGCACAGATACGCAGTATTTT CASSLMGTDTQYF
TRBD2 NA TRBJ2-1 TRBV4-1 TGCGCCAGCAGCCAAGGGGAGCGGGAGGGCCCCACCTACAATGAGCAGTTCTTC CASSQGEREGPTYNEQFF
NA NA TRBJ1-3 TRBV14 TGTGCCAGCAGCCTGCTCGGGGCTGGCTCTGGAAACACCATATATTTT CASSLLGAGSGNTIYF
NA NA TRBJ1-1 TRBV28 TGTGCCAGCAACATTTCCTCCGGACGGGGGCGCGTGAGGACTGAAGCTTTCTTT CASNISSGRGRVRTEAFF
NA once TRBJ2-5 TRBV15 TGTGCCTGTCGCTCGGGTGTTCAAGAGACCCAGTACTTC CACRSGVQETQYF
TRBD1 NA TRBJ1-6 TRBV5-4 TGTGCCAGCAGCTCGGGGGGACAGGGGAGGAATTCACCCCTCCACTTT CASSSGGQGRNSPLHF
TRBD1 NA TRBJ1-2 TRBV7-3 TGTGCCAGCAGCGTCACAGGGGGCGGAAGTTATGGCTACACCTTC CASSVTGGGSYGYTF
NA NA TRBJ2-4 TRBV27 TGTGCCAGCAGCCGCGCCAGGGGGGTCGGCATTCAGTACTTC CASSRARGVGIQYF
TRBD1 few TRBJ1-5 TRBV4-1 TGCGCCAGCAGCCAGAGGACAGGGGGCTCCCAGCCCCAGCATTTT CASSQRTGGSQPQHF
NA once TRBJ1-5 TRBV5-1 TGCGCCAGCAGCTTGGAGGGAATGGCCAATCAGCCCCAGCATTTT CASSLEGMANQPQHF
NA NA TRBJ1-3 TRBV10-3 TGTGCCATCAGTGAGTACCAGGGCTCTGGAAACACCATATATTTT CAISEYQGSGNTIYF
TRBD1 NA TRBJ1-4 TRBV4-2 TGTGCCAGCAGCCCCGGACAGGGTAGTATATTGTATGCTAATGAAAAACTGTTTTTT CASSPGQGSILYANEKLFF
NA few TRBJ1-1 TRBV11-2 TGTGCCAGCAGATATAGCGCCACTGAAGCTTTCTTT CASRYSATEAFF
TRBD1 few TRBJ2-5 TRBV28 TGTGCCAGCAGCGGGACAGGGAGAGAGACCCAGTACTTC CASSGTGRETQYF